This T cell receptor beta chain derives from a study of blood T cell repertoires in COVID-19. The wider study: Specimens from acute and convalescent COVID-19 originated in the United States, Italy and Spain. From T cells, B-cell-depleted T cells, or PBMCs came the material, which was cDNA or gDNA.

CDR3 size: 15 residues. V lost 8 bases, J lost 1 base, and 17 bases lay in between. Germline CDR1 is KGHSH and CDR2 is LQKENI. Original processing notes: Amplification of reference gene primers was used by the study to estimate nucleated cell counts. Sequenced by immunoSEQ multiplex PCR; TCRdb stores in-frame clones only, minus some. That table is the source of V, J and clone size, and D and trimming were worked out from the DNA. The sample has tens of thousands of clones, 70% to 90% seen once. The specimen sequenced was peripheral blood. This sequence was found in an elderly woman with acute or convalescent COVID-19. This chain uses TRBV18 with TRBJ1-1, with D tentatively TRBD1 (5 bases). The CDR3 DNA follows: TGTGCCAGCGCTACCAGGGATGGAAGGAACACTGAAGCTTTCTTT. Translation gives CASATRDGRNTEAFF.